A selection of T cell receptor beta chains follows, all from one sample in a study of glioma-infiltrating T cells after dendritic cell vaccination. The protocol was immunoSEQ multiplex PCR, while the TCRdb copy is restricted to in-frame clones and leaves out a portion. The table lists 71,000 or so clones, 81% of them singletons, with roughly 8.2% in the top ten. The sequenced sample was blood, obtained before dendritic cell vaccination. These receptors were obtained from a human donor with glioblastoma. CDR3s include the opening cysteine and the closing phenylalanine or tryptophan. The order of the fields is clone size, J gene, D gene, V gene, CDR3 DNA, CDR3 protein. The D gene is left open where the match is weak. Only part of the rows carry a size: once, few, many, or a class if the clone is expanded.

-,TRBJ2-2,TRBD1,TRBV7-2,TGTGCCAGCAGCTGGACAGGGACCGGGGAGCTGTTTTTT,CASSWTGTGELFF
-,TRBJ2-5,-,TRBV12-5,TGTGCTAGTGGTTTGGGAAGAGAGGAGACCCAGTACTTC,CASGLGREETQYF
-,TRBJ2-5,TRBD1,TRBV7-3,TGTGCCAGCAGCCCCACAGGGGGCGGGGAGACCCAGTACTTC,CASSPTGGGETQYF
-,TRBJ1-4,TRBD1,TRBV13,TGTGCCAGCAGCCCGCAGGGGGCGTTAAGGACTGAAAAACTGTTTTTT,CASSPQGALRTEKLFF
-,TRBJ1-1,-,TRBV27,TGTGCCAGCAGTTACGCGGGCTCTAACACTGAAGCTTTCTTT,CASSYAGSNTEAFF
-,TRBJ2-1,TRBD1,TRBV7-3,TGTGCCAGCAGCATAACCGGGACAGGGGCCAACAATGAGCAGTTCTTC,CASSITGTGANNEQFF
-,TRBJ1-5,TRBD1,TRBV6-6,TGTGCCAGCAGTGAGACAGGGCCGGGGCAGCCCCAGCATTTT,CASSETGPGQPQHF
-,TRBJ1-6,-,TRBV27,TGTGCCAGCAGTTTATTTTCTACGAGGGAGCTATCACCCCTCCACTTT,CASSLFSTRELSPLHF
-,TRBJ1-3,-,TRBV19,TGTGCCAGTAGACCAGATTCTGGAAACACCATATATTTT,CASRPDSGNTIYF
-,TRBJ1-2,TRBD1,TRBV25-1,TGTGCCAGCAGTGGACAGGGCTTTAACTATGGCTACACCTTC,CASSGQGFNYGYTF
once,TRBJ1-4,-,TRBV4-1,TGCGCCAGCAGCCAAGCTGGCAGCGGGAATGAAAAACTGTTTTTT,CASSQAGSGNEKLFF
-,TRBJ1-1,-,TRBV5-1,TGCGCCAGCAGCTTGGCCAGGGCAGGGAACACTGAAGCTTTCTTT,CASSLARAGNTEAFF
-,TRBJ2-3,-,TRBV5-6,TGTGCCAGCAGCAGGGGCAAACTGGTAGATACGCAGTATTTT,CASSRGKLVDTQYF
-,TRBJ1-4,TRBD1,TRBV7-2,TGTGCCAGCAGCTCAGGACAGGATGAAAAACTGTTTTTT,CASSSGQDEKLFF
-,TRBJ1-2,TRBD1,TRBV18,TGTGCCAGCTCACCCTACAGGGGATCCTATGGCTACACCTTC,CASSPYRGSYGYTF
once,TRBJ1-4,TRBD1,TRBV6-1,TGTGCCAGCAGTCCCCGGGGGACAGGGAATGAAAAACTGTTTTTT,CASSPRGTGNEKLFF
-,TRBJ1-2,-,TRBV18,TGTGCCAGCTCACCACAGACTGGGTACGATGTCTATGGCTACACCTTC,CASSPQTGYDVYGYTF
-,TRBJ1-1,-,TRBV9,TGTGCCGGCTCCGCAGGGCCTCCGTCCTCCCGCATGAACACTGAAGCTTTCTTT,CAGSAGPPSSRMNTEAFF
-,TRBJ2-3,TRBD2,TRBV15,TGTGCCACCAGCAGAGATCGGGGGGGCTCGGCAGATACGCAGTATTTT,CATSRDRGGSADTQYF
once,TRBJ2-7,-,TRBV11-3,TGTGCCAGCAGCTTAGGACAGGAGGACGAGCAGTACTTC,CASSLGQEDEQYF
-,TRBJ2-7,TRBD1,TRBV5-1,TGCGCCAGCAGCCTTGAAGGGCAGGGGGAATGGTACGAGCAGTACTTC,CASSLEGQGEWYEQYF
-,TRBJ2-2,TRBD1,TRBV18,TGTGCCAGCTCACGGCAGGGGGTTATGAACACCGGGGAGCTGTTTTTT,CASSRQGVMNTGELFF
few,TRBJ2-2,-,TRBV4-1,TGCGCCAGCAGCCAAGCCCCTGTCACCGGGGAGCTGTTTTTT,CASSQAPVTGELFF
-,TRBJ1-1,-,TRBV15,TGTGCCACCACCCCCGGCAGGGCTCGAGGGGGTAACACTGAAGCTTTCTTT,CATTPGRARGGNTEAFF
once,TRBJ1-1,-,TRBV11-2,TGTGCCAGCAGCCTAGGGCAGGGTAACACTGAAGCTTTCTTT,CASSLGQGNTEAFF
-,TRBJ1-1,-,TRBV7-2,TGTGCCAGCAGCGCACAGGGGAACACTGAAGCTTTCTTT,CASSAQGNTEAFF
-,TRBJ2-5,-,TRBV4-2,TGTGCCAGCAGCCGAACCCCAGCGGGCGGGGAGACCCAGTACTTC,CASSRTPAGGETQYF
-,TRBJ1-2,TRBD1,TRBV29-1,TGCAGCGTAGGAGGGGGCTGGGAGTATGGCTACACCTTC,CSVGGGWEYGYTF
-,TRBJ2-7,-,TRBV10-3,TGTGCCATCAATGACGGACGGGGAAGCTACGAGCAGTACTTC,CAINDGRGSYEQYF
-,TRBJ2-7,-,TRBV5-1,TGCGCCAGCGCCAATCTCCCCGGGACTGGCTCCTACGAGCAGTACTTC,CASANLPGTGSYEQYF
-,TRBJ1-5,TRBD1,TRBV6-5,TGTGCCAGCAGCCGGGACAGGGGGTACAATCAGCCCCAGCATTTT,CASSRDRGYNQPQHF
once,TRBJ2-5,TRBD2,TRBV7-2,TGTGCCAGCAGCTTAGTAGCTAGCGGCATGGAGACCCAGTACTTC,CASSLVASGMETQYF
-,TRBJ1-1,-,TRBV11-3,TGTGCCAGCAGTCGGGGGGACCCGAACACTGAAGCTTTCTTT,CASSRGDPNTEAFF